These 8 T cell receptor beta chains were all obtained from the same sample, sequenced in a study of cytomegalovirus exposure and HLA in healthy donors. The PCR used 60 Vbeta and 13 Jbeta primers. The table came from immunoSEQ multiplex PCR; TCRdb's copy has only in-frame clones and leaves some out. The sample includes about 180,000 clones, just under 80% seen only once; the top ten take about 13%. Source material: PBMCs. The receptor set was obtained from a woman in her 50s in good health and CMV-seropositive.

The chain carries TRBV10-3 and TRBJ1-5, with 10 nucleotides matching TRBD1. Germline CDR1 is ENHRY and CDR2 is SYGVKD. CDR3 length equals 14 residues. The junction had 3 bases not matched to a gene; V was cut back by 6 bases and J by 4 bases. CDR3 loop: CAIRGDRGNQPQHF. Here the CDR3 DNA reads TGTGCCATCAGGGGGGACAGGGGTAATCAGCCCCAGCATTTT.

This chain uses TRBV5-4 with TRBJ1-4, with 8 bases fitting TRBD1. Germline V gives CDR1 SGHNT, CDR2 YYREEE (reference sequence). After removal of 4 bases from V and 5 bases from J, the junction contained 7 bases not matched to a gene. This CDR3 comprises 15 residues. Here the CDR3 DNA reads TGTGCCAGCAGCCTCCCCGGGACAGGAAATGAAAAACTGTTTTTT. It translates to CASSLPGTGNEKLFF.

The V and J genes are TRBV10-3 and TRBJ1-1; D is ambiguous. Trimming removed 10 bases at V and 1 base at J, with 10 bases between. Germline V gives CDR1 ENHRY, CDR2 SYGVKD. The CDR3 runs to 12 residues. The chain's CDR3 is CATSPGNTEAFF. CDR3 coding DNA: TGTGCCACCAGCCCCGGGAACACTGAAGCTTTCTTT.

This clone was seen a single time. This rearrangement joins TRBV19 to TRBJ1-3; D remains ambiguous. The CDR3 is 12 residues long. Germline V lookup: CDR1 LNHDA, CDR2 SQIVND (reference sequence). Trimming took off 10 bases at V and 0 bases at J, with 7 bases between the two ends. The CDR3 here is CATSPSGNTIYF. The DNA of the CDR3 is TGTGCCACCAGTCCCTCTGGAAACACCATATATTTT.

The rearrangement links TRBV7-7 to TRBJ2-5; 8 positions agree with TRBD1. The CDR3 has 15 amino acids. Trimming took 5 bases from V and 4 from J; bases not matched to a gene: 9. Germline V gene sequence: CDR1 SSHAT, CDR2 FNYEAQ (reference sequence). CDR3: CASSQRTGSGETQYF. DNA for the CDR3: TGTGCCAGCAGCCAGCGGACAGGGTCGGGAGAGACCCAGTACTTC.

The CDR3 nucleotides read TGCACCAGCAGCCAAGACATTGGGTGCGCGGAGCCCCAGCATTTT. It encodes CTSSQDIGCAEPQHF. The rearrangement links TRBV1 to TRBJ1-5. TRBV1 is given as a pseudogene. This CDR3 spans 15 amino acids.

The chain uses TRBV5-6 and TRBJ2-3, with D possibly matching TRBD1 (6 bases). Germline V CDR1 and CDR2: SGHDT, YYEEEE. The CDR3 runs to 13 residues. V lost 5 bases and J lost 4, with 11 bases in between. CDR3 loop: CASRYRESDTQYF. CDR3 nucleotides: TGTGCCAGCAGGTACAGGGAGTCAGATACGCAGTATTTT.

The V call is TRBV5-4, the J call TRBJ2-7; tentative D call: TRBD1 (5 bases). Germline CDR1 reads SGHNT; CDR2 reads YYREEE (reference sequence). The CDR3 loop spans 14 amino acids. Trimming shortened V by 4 bases and J by 5 bases, and 16 bases separated the two germline ends. The CDR3 nucleotides read TGTGCCAGCAGCCCCGCTGGGGCCGGACACGAGCAGTACTTC. Residues: CASSPAGAGHEQYF. The full variable domain, rest sourced from reference TRBV5-4 and TRBJ2-7, is ETGVTQSPTHLIKTRGQQVTLRCSSQSGHNTVSWYQQALGQGPQFIFQYYREEENGRGNFPPRFSGLQFPNYSSELNVNALELDDSALYLCASSPAGAGHEQYFGPGTRLTVT.